This T cell receptor beta chain stems from a study of shared clonotypes between healthy human individuals. The overall study: Each donor's CD4 naive and CD4 memory cells filled three plates apiece, CD8 naive two, and CD8 memory one.

Donors comprised only Caucasian adults living in Nashville, Tennessee. This table comes from immunoSEQ multiplex PCR, and its TCRdb copy is limited to in-frame clones, with some not included. The sample lists 2 million to 2.5 million clones, 95% occurring once. The sequence came from a man in his late teens or twenties in good health. Sample: naive CD4+ T cells sorted from blood. The subset was: CD45RA+ positively selected.

The CDR3 sequence is CASSESPSGRRYEQYF. The CDR3 DNA is TGTGCCAGCAGTGAATCCCCTAGCGGGAGGCGTTACGAGCAGTACTTC. The rearrangement uses TRBV25-1 and TRBJ2-7; 11 positions agree with TRBD2. CDR3 length: 16 residues. Trimming at V came to 1 base and at J to 4 bases, leaving 6 bases not matched to a gene. CDR1 and CDR2 (germline): MGHDK, SYGVNS.